The rows below give T cell receptor beta chains drawn from one sample of a study of blood T cells in healthy people across ages. In TCRdb, the 5' RACE reads were re-called with MiXCR into one record per CDR3 protein. Of 1.5 million to 2 million distinct CDR3 sequences listed, less than 50% were seen once; the top ten hold 2.1%. The sample taken for sequencing was blood. These receptors came from a woman aged 40 to 55 in good health. The CDR3 runs from the conserved cysteine through the conserved F or W. The order of the fields is J gene, clone size, D gene, CDR3 length, V gene, CDR3 DNA, CDR3 protein. D genes are given only for firm matches. Clone size, where shown, is once, few, many, or a class for clones that have expanded.

J gene: TRBJ2-7
clone size: many
D gene: TRBD2
CDR3 length: 15
V gene: TRBV29-1
CDR3 DNA: TGCAGCTTAGGACTAGCGGGGGCCAGCTCCTACGAGCAGTACTTC
CDR3 protein: CSLGLAGASSYEQYF

J gene: TRBJ2-1
clone size: -
D gene: TRBD2
CDR3 length: 14
V gene: TRBV5-6
CDR3 DNA: TGTGCCAGCGGACAACCGGGACTAGCCGCCGGGCAGTTCTTC
CDR3 protein: CASGQPGLAAGQFF

J gene: TRBJ2-4
clone size: -
D gene: -
CDR3 length: 14
V gene: TRBV9
CDR3 DNA: TGTGCCAGCAGCGTAGATGGGGGAACAAACATTCAGTACTTC
CDR3 protein: CASSVDGGTNIQYF

J gene: TRBJ1-2
clone size: -
D gene: TRBD1
CDR3 length: 17
V gene: TRBV5-1
CDR3 DNA: TGCGCCAGCAGCAGCTCTGACTCCGGGACAGGGGTAGAAGGCTACACCTTC
CDR3 protein: CASSSSDSGTGVEGYTF

J gene: TRBJ1-1
clone size: -
D gene: -
CDR3 length: 16
V gene: TRBV28
CDR3 DNA: TGTGCCAGCAGTTTCGCTTCGGGGGCGCGGGGCACTGAAGCTTTCTTT
CDR3 protein: CASSFASGARGTEAFF

J gene: TRBJ2-2
clone size: -
D gene: -
CDR3 length: 15
V gene: TRBV15
CDR3 DNA: TGTGCCACCAGCAGAGACTCGTGGGGGACCGGGGAGCTGTTTTTT
CDR3 protein: CATSRDSWGTGELFF

J gene: TRBJ1-2
clone size: once
D gene: -
CDR3 length: 12
V gene: TRBV20-1
CDR3 DNA: TGCAGTGTCGGGCGCCAGGGGTATGGCTACACCTTC
CDR3 protein: CSVGRQGYGYTF

J gene: TRBJ2-3
clone size: -
D gene: -
CDR3 length: 13
V gene: TRBV9
CDR3 DNA: TGTGCCAGCAGCCCCCGTAGGGGAGATACGCAGTATTTT
CDR3 protein: CASSPRRGDTQYF

J gene: TRBJ1-5
clone size: few
D gene: TRBD1
CDR3 length: 16
V gene: TRBV4-3
CDR3 DNA: TGCGCCAGCAGCCAAGATCTAGGGGGCACATATCAGCCCCAGCATTTT
CDR3 protein: CASSQDLGGTYQPQHF

J gene: TRBJ2-5
clone size: many
D gene: TRBD2
CDR3 length: 14
V gene: TRBV20-1
CDR3 DNA: TGCAGTGCTGTCCGCGGGGGGCCCCAAGAGACCCAGTACTTC
CDR3 protein: CSAVRGGPQETQYF

J gene: TRBJ1-1
clone size: once
D gene: -
CDR3 length: 15
V gene: TRBV13
CDR3 DNA: TGTGCCAGCAGCCCCAGTGGACAAGGGAAGACTGAAGCTTTCTTT
CDR3 protein: CASSPSGQGKTEAFF

J gene: TRBJ1-2
clone size: -
D gene: -
CDR3 length: 15
V gene: TRBV4-3
CDR3 DNA: TGCGCCAGCAGCCAGGCTTCCGGGGCACGGGATGGCTACACCTTC
CDR3 protein: CASSQASGARDGYTF

J gene: TRBJ2-1
clone size: -
D gene: -
CDR3 length: 15
V gene: TRBV6-2/TRBV6-3
CDR3 DNA: TGTGCCAGCAGTTATTGGATGGGAATCCAAGAGACCCAGTTCTTC
CDR3 protein: CASSYWMGIQETQFF

J gene: TRBJ2-5
clone size: -
D gene: TRBD1
CDR3 length: 15
V gene: TRBV11-2
CDR3 DNA: TGTGCCAGCAGCCGCTCGGGACAGTACCAAGAGACCCAGTACTTC
CDR3 protein: CASSRSGQYQETQYF

J gene: TRBJ2-5
clone size: -
D gene: TRBD2
CDR3 length: 16
V gene: TRBV25-1
CDR3 DNA: TGTGCCAGCAGTGAAAGCGGGGGGCCGAGGTTGGATGAGCAGTACTTC
CDR3 protein: CASSESGGPRLDEQYF

J gene: TRBJ2-7
clone size: few
D gene: -
CDR3 length: 12
V gene: TRBV4-3
CDR3 DNA: TGCGCCAGCAGCCAAGAGACGGGGGAGCAGTACTTC
CDR3 protein: CASSQETGEQYF

J gene: TRBJ2-1
clone size: -
D gene: -
CDR3 length: 16
V gene: TRBV6-6
CDR3 DNA: TGTGCCAGCAGGCGCTACGAGGGACTTTCCTACAATGAGCAGTTCTTC
CDR3 protein: CASRRYEGLSYNEQFF

J gene: TRBJ2-1
clone size: -
D gene: TRBD2
CDR3 length: 16
V gene: TRBV7-2
CDR3 DNA: TGTGCCAGCAGCCCCCCTGTTACTAGCGGGGCAAGGGAGCAGTTCTTC
CDR3 protein: CASSPPVTSGAREQFF

J gene: TRBJ2-6
clone size: few
D gene: -
CDR3 length: 18
V gene: TRBV5-1
CDR3 DNA: TGCGCCAGCAGCTTGGATGGGAGAGCCTTATCTGGGGCCAACGTCCTGACTTTC
CDR3 protein: CASSLDGRALSGANVLTF

J gene: TRBJ2-3
clone size: -
D gene: -
CDR3 length: 14
V gene: TRBV9
CDR3 DNA: TGTGCCAGCACCCCTTCCCGATTCGAGGATACGCAGTATTTT
CDR3 protein: CASTPSRFEDTQYF

J gene: TRBJ2-5
clone size: -
D gene: TRBD1
CDR3 length: 15
V gene: TRBV7-3
CDR3 DNA: TGTGCCAGCAGCTCCGGGGGACAGGGGGCTTCGACCCAGTACTTC
CDR3 protein: CASSSGGQGASTQYF

J gene: TRBJ2-1
clone size: -
D gene: -
CDR3 length: 15
V gene: TRBV5-1
CDR3 DNA: TGCGCCAGCAGACCCGACAGCCTCTCCTACAATGAGCAGTTCTTC
CDR3 protein: CASRPDSLSYNEQFF

J gene: TRBJ1-2
clone size: -
D gene: -
CDR3 length: 13
V gene: TRBV6-1
CDR3 DNA: TGTGCCAGCAGTAGACAGGACCTCTATGGCTACACCTTC
CDR3 protein: CASSRQDLYGYTF

J gene: TRBJ2-1
clone size: -
D gene: -
CDR3 length: 14
V gene: TRBV24-1
CDR3 DNA: TGTGCCACCAGTGATCTCCTGCCAAACAATGAGCAGTTCTTC
CDR3 protein: CATSDLLPNNEQFF

J gene: TRBJ2-7
clone size: few
D gene: TRBD1
CDR3 length: 15
V gene: TRBV6-2/TRBV6-3
CDR3 DNA: TGTGCCAGCAGTGACTCTGGACAGGGCCACGGCGAGCAGTACTTC
CDR3 protein: CASSDSGQGHGEQYF

J gene: TRBJ1-6
clone size: few
D gene: -
CDR3 length: 13
V gene: TRBV7-2
CDR3 DNA: TGTGCCAGCAGCTTAGGCGGGAGATCACCCCTCCACTTT
CDR3 protein: CASSLGGRSPLHF

J gene: TRBJ2-1
clone size: few
D gene: -
CDR3 length: 17
V gene: TRBV5-1
CDR3 DNA: TGCGCCAGCAGCCAATTAACCCAGGGGACGGGATACAATGAGCAGTTCTTC
CDR3 protein: CASSQLTQGTGYNEQFF